The 9 T cell receptor beta chains reported below all come from one sample, sequenced in a study of Graves' ophthalmopathy and Graves' hyperthyroidism. Transcripts of RNA were the source for amplifying TCR beta CDR3 regions. Second-round multiplex PCR came after first-round RT-PCR with HTBI primers. TCRdb reprocessed the multiplex PCR reads with MiXCR, giving one entry per CDR3 protein. Among tens of thousands of distinct CDR3 sequences listed, around 50% were seen once. The sequencing sample was made of peripheral blood. Every receptor here comes from an adult woman with Graves' ophthalmopathy.

The sample holds one count of this clonotype. The gene calls are TRBV19 and TRBJ1-1; D call uncertain. Germline CDR1 and CDR2: LNHDA and SQIVND (reference sequence). V gave up 7 bases and J gave up 3 bases, with 15 bases separating them. This CDR3 contains 14 residues. CDR3 sequence reads: CASTLGRRDTEAFF. In DNA form, the CDR3 reads TGTGCCAGTACCTTGGGTAGGAGGGACACTGAAGCTTTCTTT. Filled out from reference TRBV19 and TRBJ1-1, the complete variable domain reads DGGITQSPKYLFRKEGQNVTLSCEQNLNHDAMYWYRQDPGQGLRLIYYSQIVNDFQKGDIAEGYSVSREKKESFPLTVTSAQKNPTAFYLCASTLGRRDTEAFFGQGTRLTVV.

The sample holds many counts of this clonotype. This chain joins TRBV14 and TRBJ1-6; 9 bases fit TRBD1. In germline, CDR1 is SGHDN, CDR2 FVKESK. The V segment lost 4 bases and the J segment 14 bases; nucleotides outside the gene matches: 12. This CDR3 has 15 amino acids. This CDR3 reads CASSLRTGEIWALHF. For the CDR3, the DNA is TGTGCCAGCAGCCTGAGGACAGGGGAAATTTGGGCCCTCCACTTT.

The chain couples TRBV10-2 to TRBJ1-1; tentative D call: TRBD1 (5 bases). CDR3 length equals 13 residues. V gave up 7 bases and J gave up 1 base, with 10 bases separating them. CDR1 and CDR2 (germline): WSHSY, SAAADI. The CDR3 protein is CASNAGQNTEAFF. As DNA, the CDR3 is TGCGCCAGCAACGCGGGGCAGAACACTGAAGCTTTCTTT.

This clonotype was detected many times. J is TRBJ2-1 and V is TRBV12-3 or TRBV12-4; tentatively, D is TRBD1 (7 bases). This CDR3 spans 17 amino acids. V lost 1 base and J 6 bases, leaving 19 bases between the germline ends. CDR3 amino acids: CASSLGLGQGGGNEQFF. In nucleotides, the CDR3 is TGTGCCAGCAGTTTAGGTCTTGGGCAGGGGGGAGGCAATGAGCAGTTCTTC.

With respect to this clonotype: The CDR3 end shows no conserved phenylalanine or tryptophan, and so a read error is likely. The DNA is omitted, as the CDR3 cannot be located on it reliably, and the CDR3 follows TCRdb's listing. The chain has TRBV5-4 and TRBJ1-2; TRBD1 is the table's D call and was not checked against the DNA. Germline V CDR1 and CDR2: SGHNT, YYREEE (reference sequence). Counting both end residues, the CDR3 totals 8 amino acids. The CDR3 here is CASSFGTG.

This clonotype is labeled as medium-sized. The gene calls are TRBV10-3 and TRBJ2-7; tentatively, D is TRBD2 (5 bases). Deletions cut 6 bases from V and 1 base from J, with 13 bases between. Germline V gives CDR1 ENHRY, CDR2 SYGVKD. This CDR3 region has 14 residues. CDR3 sequence reads: CAIRDPGLSYEQYF. The CDR3 DNA sequence: TGTGCCATCAGGGATCCGGGATTGTCCTACGAGCAGTACTTC.

Of note for this clonotype: The conserved phenylalanine or tryptophan is not found at the CDR3 terminus, so this likely reflects a read error. The rearrangement links TRBV4-2 to TRBJ2-3; possibly TRBD2 for D (6 bases). V was clipped by 0 bases and J by 9 bases, with 16 bases between them. The CDR3 sequence is 15 residues long. The germline V gene encodes CDR1 LGHNA and CDR2 YNFKEQ. The CDR3 loop reads CASSQEGPGGETQYC. In DNA form, the CDR3 reads TGTGCCAGCAGCCAAGAGGGACCCGGGGGAGAGACGCAGTATTGT.

This clonotype was seen many times. CDR3 DNA sequence: TGTGCCTCCCGGGGGGCTAGCACAGATACGCAGTATTTT. It specifies CASRGASTDTQYF. The chain employs TRBV6-5 and TRBJ2-3; tentative D call: TRBD2 (7 bases). The V gene lost 11 bases and the J gene lost 0 bases, with 12 bases spanning the gap. CDR1 MNHEY and CDR2 SVGAGI come from the germline V gene. CDR3 length equals 13 residues.

V usage is TRBV24-1 and J usage is TRBJ2-3, with D tentatively TRBD1 or TRBD2 (5 bases each). This CDR3 region has 13 residues. In germline, CDR1 is KGHDR, CDR2 SFDVKD. The V end lost 5 bases, the J end lost 5 bases, and 10 bases lay between the germline ends. DNA of the CDR3: TGTGCCACCAGTGGGTCAGGGAGAGATACGCAGTATTTT. Its protein product is CATSGSGRDTQYF.